Listed below are T cell receptor beta chains from one sample, sequenced in a study of graft-versus-host responses after intestinal transplantation. The antigens of these receptors remain unknown. Produced via immunoSEQ multiplex PCR; TCRdb's table is partial and in-frame only. The sample records roughly 110,000 clones, approximately 86% being singletons. This specimen consisted of unstimulated CD4+ T cells sorted from spleen or lymph node cells, obtained before transplant. The receptors originated from a human donor who was the organ donor for an intestinal transplant. The CDR3 runs from the conserved cysteine through the conserved F or W. The order of the fields is J gene, clone size, V gene, D gene, CDR3 DNA, CDR3 protein. A D gene is named only where the DNA matches it firmly. Only some rows state a clone size, as once, few, many or a class for expanded clones.

j_gene: TRBJ1-5; abundance: .; v_gene: TRBV18; d_gene: TRBD1; CDR3nt: TGTGCCAGCTCACGAGGACAGGGAAATAGCAATCAGCCCCAGCATTTT; CDR3aa: CASSRGQGNSNQPQHF
j_gene: TRBJ2-5; abundance: .; v_gene: TRBV20-1; d_gene: .; CDR3nt: TGCAGTGCCAGAGACGGCCCCTCCCAGTACTTC; CDR3aa: CSARDGPSQYF
j_gene: TRBJ1-3; abundance: .; v_gene: TRBV18; d_gene: .; CDR3nt: TGTGCCAGCTCACCAGAGACTAGGAGCGGAAACACCATATATTTT; CDR3aa: CASSPETRSGNTIYF
j_gene: TRBJ2-7; abundance: once; v_gene: TRBV14; d_gene: TRBD2; CDR3nt: TGTGCCAGCAGCCTAGTAGCGGGCGCAAACTACGAGCAGTACTTC; CDR3aa: CASSLVAGANYEQYF
j_gene: TRBJ1-1; abundance: .; v_gene: TRBV2; d_gene: .; CDR3nt: TGTGCCAGCAGTGTCGGACAGACGAACACTGAAGCTTTCTTT; CDR3aa: CASSVGQTNTEAFF
j_gene: TRBJ2-1; abundance: .; v_gene: TRBV2; d_gene: TRBD2; CDR3nt: TGTGCCAGCAGCGACGTAGGACTAGCGCGGGATGAGCAGTTCTTC; CDR3aa: CASSDVGLARDEQFF
j_gene: TRBJ1-3; abundance: few; v_gene: TRBV7-9; d_gene: .; CDR3nt: TGTGCCAGCACCACAGGCTCCCGAAACACCATATATTTT; CDR3aa: CASTTGSRNTIYF
j_gene: TRBJ2-5; abundance: .; v_gene: TRBV5-1; d_gene: .; CDR3nt: TGCGCCAGCAGCTTGTGGGACTCCCAAGAGACCCAGTACTTC; CDR3aa: CASSLWDSQETQYF
j_gene: TRBJ1-4; abundance: .; v_gene: TRBV2; d_gene: .; CDR3nt: TGTGCCAGCAGGACAGTTGAAAAACTGTTTTTT; CDR3aa: CASRTVEKLFF
j_gene: TRBJ2-7; abundance: once; v_gene: TRBV5-1; d_gene: .; CDR3nt: TGCGCCAGCAGCTTGGCAGGGTGGTACGAGCAGTACTTC; CDR3aa: CASSLAGWYEQYF
j_gene: TRBJ2-7; abundance: .; v_gene: TRBV10-1; d_gene: .; CDR3nt: TGCGCCAGCAGTGAAGGGTTCTACGAGCAGTACTTC; CDR3aa: CASSEGFYEQYF
j_gene: TRBJ2-7; abundance: .; v_gene: TRBV7-9; d_gene: TRBD2; CDR3nt: TGTGCCAGCAGCTCCATCCTACAGACTAGCGGGTACTCCTACGAGCAGTACTTC; CDR3aa: CASSSILQTSGYSYEQYF
j_gene: TRBJ1-1; abundance: .; v_gene: TRBV6-5; d_gene: .; CDR3nt: TGTGCCAGCAGCCGAGAGTCGAACACTGAAGCTTTCTTT; CDR3aa: CASSRESNTEAFF
j_gene: TRBJ2-2; abundance: .; v_gene: TRBV2; d_gene: .; CDR3nt: TGTGCCAGCAGTCGGACCGCATTTGGAGGGGGGGAGCTGTTTTTT; CDR3aa: CASSRTAFGGGELFF
j_gene: TRBJ1-2; abundance: .; v_gene: TRBV6-6; d_gene: TRBD1; CDR3nt: TGTGCCACCAAAAGGACAGGGGGTTCTGGCTACACCTTC; CDR3aa: CATKRTGGSGYTF
j_gene: TRBJ2-7; abundance: .; v_gene: TRBV5-6; d_gene: TRBD1; CDR3nt: TGTGCCAGCAGCCTGTGGACAGGAGCCTCCTACGAGCAGTACTTC; CDR3aa: CASSLWTGASYEQYF
j_gene: TRBJ1-3; abundance: .; v_gene: TRBV5-1; d_gene: TRBD1; CDR3nt: TGCGCCAGCAGCCTGGGACAGGCAGCTGGAAACACCATATATTTT; CDR3aa: CASSLGQAAGNTIYF
j_gene: TRBJ1-1; abundance: .; v_gene: TRBV20-1; d_gene: .; CDR3nt: TGCAGTGTCCCGGGACCGCAAGCTTTCTTT; CDR3aa: CSVPGPQAFF
j_gene: TRBJ2-7; abundance: .; v_gene: TRBV7-8; d_gene: TRBD2; CDR3nt: TGTGCCAGCAGCGCTAGCGGCTACGAGCAGTACTTC; CDR3aa: CASSASGYEQYF
j_gene: TRBJ2-1; abundance: once; v_gene: TRBV14; d_gene: TRBD2; CDR3nt: TGTGCCAGCAGCCAAGAAGGCCGCGGGAGAGGTTACAATGAGCAGTTCTTC; CDR3aa: CASSQEGRGRGYNEQFF
j_gene: TRBJ1-4; abundance: .; v_gene: TRBV2; d_gene: TRBD1; CDR3nt: TGTGCCAGCAGACGAGAGGCAGGGGGCGTTGAAAAACTGTTTTTT; CDR3aa: CASRREAGGVEKLFF
j_gene: TRBJ1-2; abundance: .; v_gene: TRBV19; d_gene: TRBD1; CDR3nt: TGTGCCAGTAGTACAGACAGGGCCCGAGACTATGGCTACACCTTC; CDR3aa: CASSTDRARDYGYTF
j_gene: TRBJ2-4; abundance: .; v_gene: TRBV5-1; d_gene: .; CDR3nt: TGCGCCAGCAGCTACGGGGGTCTGGATCAGTACTTC; CDR3aa: CASSYGGLDQYF
j_gene: TRBJ2-1; abundance: .; v_gene: TRBV9; d_gene: TRBD2; CDR3nt: TGTGCCAGCAGCTCAACGGGCGGGGGGCACTACAATGAGCAGTTCTTC; CDR3aa: CASSSTGGGHYNEQFF
j_gene: TRBJ1-6; abundance: .; v_gene: TRBV6-5; d_gene: TRBD1; CDR3nt: TGTGCCAGCAGTCCGGACAGGGGGCGGCCCCTCCACTTT; CDR3aa: CASSPDRGRPLHF
j_gene: TRBJ2-5; abundance: .; v_gene: TRBV5-6; d_gene: TRBD2; CDR3nt: TGTGCCAGCAGCTTGGGGCCCCAGCGGGGGGGCCAAAAGACCCAGTACTTC; CDR3aa: CASSLGPQRGGQKTQYF
j_gene: TRBJ1-3; abundance: few; v_gene: TRBV4-1; d_gene: .; CDR3nt: TGCGCCAGCAGCCAGAGAGTCTCTGGAAACACCATATATTTT; CDR3aa: CASSQRVSGNTIYF
j_gene: TRBJ1-1; abundance: .; v_gene: TRBV6-6; d_gene: TRBD1; CDR3nt: TGTGCCAGCCGGCAGGGGGGACCGAACACTGAAGCTTTCTTT; CDR3aa: CASRQGGPNTEAFF
j_gene: TRBJ1-5; abundance: .; v_gene: TRBV6-5; d_gene: TRBD1; CDR3nt: TGTGCCAGCCAGGGGGAGGGCAATCAGCCCCAGCATTTT; CDR3aa: CASQGEGNQPQHF
j_gene: TRBJ2-2; abundance: .; v_gene: TRBV7-6; d_gene: .; CDR3nt: TGTGCCAGCAGCTTACAACAGGGCTCCGGGGAGCTGTTTTTT; CDR3aa: CASSLQQGSGELFF
j_gene: TRBJ1-1; abundance: .; v_gene: TRBV7-3; d_gene: .; CDR3nt: TGTGCCAGCAGCTTTACGAGGAACACTGAAGCTTTCTTT; CDR3aa: CASSFTRNTEAFF
j_gene: TRBJ1-4; abundance: .; v_gene: TRBV4-1; d_gene: .; CDR3nt: TGCGCCAGCAGCCAAGTTTCTAATGAAAAACTGTTTTTT; CDR3aa: CASSQVSNEKLFF